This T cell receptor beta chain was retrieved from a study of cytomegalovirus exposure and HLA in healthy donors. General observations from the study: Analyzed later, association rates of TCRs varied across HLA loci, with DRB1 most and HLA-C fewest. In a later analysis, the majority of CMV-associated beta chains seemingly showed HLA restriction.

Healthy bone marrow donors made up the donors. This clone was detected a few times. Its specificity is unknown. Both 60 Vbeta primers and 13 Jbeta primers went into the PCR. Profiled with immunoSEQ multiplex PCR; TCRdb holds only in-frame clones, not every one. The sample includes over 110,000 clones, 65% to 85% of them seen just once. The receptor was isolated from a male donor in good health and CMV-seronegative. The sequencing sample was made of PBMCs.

CDR3 in amino acids: CASSEDPGVQETQYF. The CDR3 nucleotides read TGTGCCAGCAGTGAAGATCCAGGGGTCCAAGAGACCCAGTACTTC. V gene TRBV2 combines with J gene TRBJ2-5; TRBD1 might be the D (6 bases). The germline gives CDR1 SNHLY, CDR2 FYNNEI. The CDR3 totals 15 residues. The V end was cut by 1 base, the J end by 1 base, with 10 bases between. Full variable domain (remainder filled in from reference TRBV2 and TRBJ2-5): EPEVTQTPSHQVTQMGQEVILRCVPISNHLYFYWYRQILGQKVEFLVSFYNNEISEKSEIFDDQFSVERPDGSNFTLKIRSTKLEDSAMYFCASSEDPGVQETQYFGPGTRLLVL.